These T cell receptor beta chains were read from a single sample in a study of blood T cell repertoires in COVID-19. Method: immunoSEQ multiplex PCR; TCRdb's copy keeps in-frame clones and lacks some. The sample shows around 180,000 clones, 89% of them seen only once. Sequencing was carried out using PBMCs or T cells enriched from blood (not recorded which). The source is a middle-aged woman with acute COVID-19. CDR3s include the opening cysteine and the closing phenylalanine or tryptophan. The order of the fields is CDR3 length, V gene, clone size, J gene, D gene, CDR3 protein, CDR3 DNA. The D gene is left open where the match is weak. Not all rows give a size; the values are once, few, many and, for expanded clones, a class.

16	TRBV27	NA	TRBJ1-1	NA	CASSPKPHATLAEAFF	TGTGCCAGCAGTCCCAAGCCACACGCGACTTTGGCTGAAGCTTTCTTT
15	TRBV18	NA	TRBJ1-2	NA	CASSPVPDTNYGYTF	TGTGCCAGCTCACCAGTACCGGACACTAACTATGGCTACACCTTC
13	TRBV6-5	NA	TRBJ2-5	TRBD2	CAIRLAEQETQYF	TGTGCCATCAGACTAGCGGAGCAAGAGACCCAGTACTTC
15	TRBV5-4	once	TRBJ2-2	TRBD1	CASRSGQGNTGELFF	TGTGCCAGCAGATCGGGACAGGGGAACACCGGGGAGCTGTTTTTT
17	TRBV25-1	NA	TRBJ2-4	TRBD2	CASSEYLAANGGNIQYF	TGTGCCAGCAGTGAATATCTAGCGGCTAACGGAGGAAACATTCAGTACTTC
15	TRBV29-1	few	TRBJ1-2	TRBD1	CSVDGVPQGAGGYTF	TGCAGCGTTGATGGAGTACCTCAGGGGGCAGGTGGCTACACCTTC
19	TRBV3-1/TRBV3-2	NA	TRBJ2-3	TRBD2	CASSRFGTSGRNGADTQYF	TGTGCCAGCAGCCGTTTCGGGACTAGCGGGAGGAACGGTGCAGATACGCAGTATTTT
14	TRBV7-9	few	TRBJ2-1	TRBD2	CASSLETSSSEQFF	TGTGCCAGCAGCTTAGAGACTAGCTCCAGTGAGCAGTTCTTC
14	TRBV2	NA	TRBJ2-7	NA	CATSDRPGHYEQYF	TGTGCCACCAGTGACCGCCCAGGACACTACGAGCAGTACTTC
16	TRBV28	NA	TRBJ1-2	NA	CASSSYSAGDNYGYTF	TGTGCCAGCAGTTCTTATTCGGCAGGGGATAACTATGGCTACACCTTC
14	TRBV15	few	TRBJ2-5	NA	CATSSFDSQETQYF	TGTGCCACCAGCAGCTTCGACAGCCAAGAGACCCAGTACTTC
13	TRBV7-9	NA	TRBJ1-2	NA	CASSSTTVYGYTF	TGTGCCAGCAGCTCGACAACAGTGTATGGCTACACCTTC
12	TRBV3-1/TRBV3-2	NA	TRBJ2-1	TRBD2	CASSQGRGEQFF	TGTGCCAGCAGCCAAGGGCGGGGGGAGCAGTTCTTC
14	TRBV6-5	NA	TRBJ2-3	NA	CASSYSTKLDTQYF	TGTGCCAGCAGTTACTCGACAAAGTTGGATACGCAGTATTTT
15	TRBV7-2	NA	TRBJ1-5	NA	CASSLERGGYQPQHF	TGTGCCAGCAGCCTCGAAAGGGGGGGGTACCAGCCCCAGCATTTT
13	TRBV9	NA	TRBJ2-2	TRBD1	CASDRGDTGELFF	TGTGCCTCGGACAGGGGCGACACCGGGGAGCTGTTTTTT
15	TRBV6-5	NA	TRBJ1-6	TRBD1	CASSRGDSKNSPLHF	TGTGCCAGCAGTCGTGGGGACAGCAAAAACTCACCCCTCCACTTT
14	TRBV2	NA	TRBJ2-7	TRBD1	CASSPGTETYEQYF	TGTGCCAGCAGTCCCGGGACAGAAACGTACGAGCAGTACTTC
14	TRBV2	NA	TRBJ1-5	NA	CASSLGQLNQPQHF	TGTGCCAGCAGCCTCGGACAGCTCAATCAGCCCCAGCATTTT
19	TRBV6-2/TRBV6-3	few	TRBJ1-1	NA	CASSYSKFTDPYMNTEAFF	TGTGCCAGCAGTTACTCTAAGTTTACAGACCCCTACATGAACACTGAAGCTTTCTTT
17	TRBV27	once	TRBJ2-2	TRBD1	CASSRTGGLVNTGELFF	TGTGCCAGCAGTAGGACAGGGGGCCTCGTGAACACCGGGGAGCTGTTTTTT
15	TRBV19	NA	TRBJ1-5	NA	CASSYTVYSNQPQHF	TGTGCCAGTAGTTATACAGTGTATAGCAATCAGCCCCAGCATTTT
13	TRBV13	NA	TRBJ1-1	NA	CASSLGPYTEAFF	TGTGCCAGCAGCTTAGGTCCGTACACTGAAGCTTTCTTT
16	TRBV18	NA	TRBJ1-6	NA	CASSPGNREGGSPLHF	TGTGCCAGCTCCCCAGGAAACAGGGAGGGCGGTTCACCCCTCCACTTT
17	TRBV3-1/TRBV3-2	NA	TRBJ2-1	TRBD2	CASSQEARTSGDGEQFF	TGTGCCAGCAGCCAAGAGGCCCGGACTAGCGGGGACGGTGAGCAGTTCTTC
16	TRBV4-3	NA	TRBJ2-7	TRBD1	CASSQDPGTGAYEQYF	TGCGCCAGCAGCCAAGATCCGGGGACAGGGGCCTACGAGCAGTACTTC
14	TRBV6-2/TRBV6-3	NA	TRBJ2-3	TRBD2	CASSYGTSGDTQYF	TGTGCCAGCAGTTACGGGACTAGCGGGGATACGCAGTATTTT
17	TRBV2	NA	TRBJ1-5	NA	CASSVIDPAAAGQPQHF	TGTGCCAGCAGTGTAATCGACCCCGCGGCAGCAGGGCAGCCCCAGCATTTT
11	TRBV2	NA	TRBJ2-1	TRBD1	CASSGDSVGFF	TGTGCCAGCAGTGGGGACAGTGTGGGGTTCTTC
12	TRBV6-5	NA	TRBJ2-7	NA	CASSYLQDEQYF	TGTGCCAGCAGTTACCTCCAGGACGAGCAGTACTTC
15	TRBV5-1	NA	TRBJ2-1	TRBD1	CASSLLGQENNEQFF	TGCGCCAGCAGCTTGCTTGGACAGGAGAACAATGAGCAGTTCTTC
16	TRBV19	once	TRBJ1-4	TRBD1	CASGSRGGRTNEKLFF	TGTGCCAGTGGTTCCAGAGGGGGCCGAACTAATGAAAAACTGTTTTTT
13	TRBV12-3/TRBV12-4	NA	TRBJ2-1	TRBD1	CASTLGQNNEQFF	TGTGCCAGCACCTTGGGACAGAACAATGAGCAGTTCTTC
15	TRBV10-3	NA	TRBJ2-7	TRBD1	CAISDVHRGFDEQYF	TGTGCCATCAGCGACGTGCACAGGGGGTTTGATGAGCAGTACTTC
15	TRBV2	NA	TRBJ2-7	TRBD2	CASSERLAGPYEQYF	TGTGCCAGCAGTGAAAGACTAGCGGGACCCTACGAGCAGTACTTC
12	TRBV6-5	NA	TRBJ2-7	TRBD2	CAARGGAGGQYF	TGTGCCGCACGAGGAGGAGCGGGAGGGCAGTACTTC
17	TRBV7-2	NA	TRBJ2-3	TRBD1	CASSLLAGTGPADTQYF	TGTGCCAGCAGTCTCCTAGCCGGGACAGGGCCGGCAGATACGCAGTATTTT
15	TRBV11-2	NA	TRBJ2-3	TRBD2	CASSFSGRGVDTQYF	TGTGCCAGCAGCTTCAGCGGGAGGGGGGTAGATACGCAGTATTTT
15	TRBV19	NA	TRBJ2-1	TRBD2	CASSMTSGGFNEQFF	TGTGCCAGTAGTATGACTAGCGGGGGCTTTAATGAGCAGTTCTTC
15	TRBV19	NA	TRBJ1-6	TRBD1	CASSIKGQGVSPLHF	TGTGCCAGTAGTATAAAGGGACAGGGTGTTTCACCCCTCCACTTT